Below are 4 T cell receptor beta chains sequenced from a single sample in a study of cytomegalovirus exposure and HLA in healthy donors. Clones were read by immunoSEQ multiplex PCR, and TCRdb kept only the in-frame ones, dropping some. Of 100,000 to 150,000 clones listed, roughly 87% are singletons. The material sequenced was PBMCs. The receptors were gathered from a woman in her late teens or twenties in good health and CMV-seronegative.

The V gene is TRBV14, the J gene TRBJ1-3; D unclear. Germline V gene sequence: CDR1 SGHDN, CDR2 FVKESK. The V end lost 5 bases, the J end lost 4 bases, and 18 bases lay between the germline ends. The CDR3 spans 16 residues. The CDR3 reads CASSTDWPPIGNTIYF. The CDR3 nucleotides are TGTGCCAGCAGCACTGACTGGCCCCCGATCGGAAACACCATATATTTT.

V gene TRBV27 combines with J gene TRBJ2-7, with TRBD2 matching 11 bases. V was clipped by 6 bases and J by 3 bases; unmatched bases: 7. Germline V gene lookup returns CDR1 MNHEY and CDR2 SMNVEV (reference sequence). This CDR3 region has 15 residues. This CDR3 reads CASRETGTSGYEQYV. The CDR3 region has the DNA TGTGCCAGCAGAGAAACCGGGACTAGCGGCTACGAGCAGTACGTC.

The chain links TRBV5-1 to TRBJ2-1; 10 bases agree with TRBD2. Germline V CDR1 and CDR2: SGHRS, YFSETQ. V trimming: 4 bases; J trimming: 5 bases; junction bases outside the gene matches: 12. CDR3 length equals 17 residues. The CDR3 sequence: CASSHHQRGGPNNEQFF. The CDR3, as DNA: TGCGCCAGCAGCCATCATCAGCGGGGGGGACCGAACAATGAGCAGTTCTTC.

V is TRBV7-6 and J is TRBJ2-5; D remains unclear. V was pared by 0 bases and J by 2 bases, with 4 bases between. CDR1 and CDR2 (germline): SGHVS, FNYEAQ. This CDR3 spans 13 amino acids. The CDR3 spells CASSLAAQETQYF. CDR3 in DNA: TGTGCCAGCAGCTTAGCGGCTCAAGAGACCCAGTACTTC.